This TCR beta chain was recorded in a study of CD8+CD57+ T cells in acquired aplastic anemia. Points from the study as a whole: Patients and controls shared roughly 31 CD8+ CDR3 sequences, highly expressed in patients.

As to this clonotype: Its antigen is as yet unknown.

Trimming at V came to 4 bases and at J to 9 bases, leaving 6 bases not matched to a gene. Germline V gene data show CDR1 as LNHDA and CDR2 as SQIVND (reference sequence). The CDR3 sequence is 14 residues long. Patients included in sequencing had previously demonstrated CD8+CD57+ cell expansion by flow cytometry. Profiles of TCR beta VDJ and CDR3 were generated from a genomic DNA template. Using its own MiXCR run on the reads, TCRdb lists one record per CDR3 protein. The repertoire holds a few hundred thousand distinct CDR3 sequences, under 65% seen once, with under 1.5% in the top ten. This TCR was recovered from a human donor with aplastic anemia. The sequencing sample was made of sorted CD4+, CD8+, or CD8+CD57+ T cells (not recorded which) from PBMCs. The V and J genes are TRBV19 and TRBJ1-2, with 12 bases aligning to TRBD1. Here the CDR3 DNA reads TGTGCCAGTAGTACCGGGACAGGGGGCCTTCGCTACACCTTC. Translating it yields CASSTGTGGLRYTF. Variable domain in full (rest from reference TRBV19 and TRBJ1-2): DGGITQSPKYLFRKEGQNVTLSCEQNLNHDAMYWYRQDPGQGLRLIYYSQIVNDFQKGDIAEGYSVSREKKESFPLTVTSAQKNPTAFYLCASSTGTGGLRYTFGSGTRLTVV.